This T cell receptor (beta chain) is drawn from a study of blood T cell repertoires in COVID-19. Study at large: Samples came from the United States, Italy and Spain, spanning acute and convalescent COVID-19. T cells, B-cell-depleted T cells, or PBMCs supplied cDNA or gDNA.

This clone has only one observation. Per the authors' pipeline: Reference gene primers were amplified, and this amplification served to estimate nucleated cell counts. TCRdb keeps only in-frame clones here, not all; method: immunoSEQ multiplex PCR. V and J calls and clone size are as listed in that table; D and trimming were resolved from the DNA. The repertoire holds around 300,000 clones, with 80% to 90% as singletons. V lost 4 bases, J lost 5 bases, and 7 bases stayed unmatched. The V gene's germline CDR1 is SGHRS and CDR2 YFSETQ. This CDR3 is 14 amino acids long. The sample consisted of peripheral blood. The TCR originated in a woman aged 25-40 years with active or convalescent COVID-19. The J gene is TRBJ2-5, the V gene TRBV5-1; 8 bases align to TRBD1. This chain's CDR3 is CASSDQGAGETQYF. The CDR3, as DNA: TGCGCCAGCAGCGACCAGGGGGCGGGGGAGACCCAGTACTTC.